This TCR beta chain originates from a study of shared clonotypes between healthy human individuals. Method: immunoSEQ multiplex PCR; TCRdb's copy keeps in-frame clones and lacks some. This sample has about 2 million clones, with 90% to 95% found just once. Study donors comprised healthy, HIV-negative adults devoid of recent acute infection or vaccination. General observations from the study: Incompleteness in sorted-subset sequencing, despite large depth, was shown by rarefaction. Larger estimated richness was generally seen in naive subsets than in memory subsets. The small donor group covered limited genetic and exposure diversity.

This clone showed up just once. The target antigen is unknown. V lost 2 bases, J lost 1 base, and 6 bases stayed unmatched. Germline loops: CDR1 SGHNT, CDR2 YYREEE (reference sequence). CDR3 length equals 15 residues. Sequencing was done on a sample of naive CD4+ T cells sorted from blood. Subset denoted: CD45RA+ positively selected. The sequence was obtained from a man between 18 and 35 years old in good health. V is TRBV5-4 and J is TRBJ2-7, with 7 positions matching TRBD2. CDR3 amino acids: CASSFGLERSYEQYF. CDR3 in DNA: TGTGCCAGCAGCTTCGGACTAGAAAGGTCCTACGAGCAGTACTTC.